This paragraph reports one T cell receptor beta chain. Its antigen is unknown. Germline V gene sequence: CDR1 SGHTA, CDR2 FQGNSA. The CDR3 is made up of 15 amino acids. V lost 5 bases, J lost 3 bases, and 16 bases lay in between. These data are taken from a study of cytomegalovirus exposure and HLA in healthy donors. General study findings and limits: Reported results showed that the classifier diagnosed cytomegalovirus status with high specificity and sensitivity.

The study ran its PCR with 60 Vbeta and 13 Jbeta primers. Repertoires were generated with immunoSEQ multiplex PCR, while TCRdb's copy carries only in-frame clones and drops some. This sample carries roughly 120,000 clones, with about 2% going to the ten biggest clones. The chain recombines TRBV7-2 with TRBJ1-2; no definite D call. Material: PBMCs. The sequence derives from a man aged 35 to 55 in good health and CMV-seronegative. In nucleotides, the CDR3 is TGTGCCAGCAGCAATCTTCCGCGAGCCTACTATGGCTACACCTTC. Amino acid sequence: CASSNLPRAYYGYTF.